Reported below is one TCR beta chain. V gave up 5 bases and J gave up 3 bases; unmatched junction bases: 20. Germline CDR1 and CDR2: LNHDA and SQIVND (reference sequence). This CDR3 comprises 20 residues. This sample was included in a study of shared T cell receptors in the human thymus. Profiled with immunoSEQ multiplex PCR; TCRdb holds only in-frame clones, not every one. The data show some 400,000 clones, approximately 95% seen once. The chain combines TRBV19 with TRBJ2-5, with 11 bases aligning to TRBD2. The receptor's source is a human donor. The specimen sequenced was thymocytes. The CDR3 DNA reads as TGTGCCAGTAGTTCCACATGGGCGACTAGCGGGACTCCCACGGAAGAGACCCAGTACTTC. Protein product: CASSSTWATSGTPTEETQYF.